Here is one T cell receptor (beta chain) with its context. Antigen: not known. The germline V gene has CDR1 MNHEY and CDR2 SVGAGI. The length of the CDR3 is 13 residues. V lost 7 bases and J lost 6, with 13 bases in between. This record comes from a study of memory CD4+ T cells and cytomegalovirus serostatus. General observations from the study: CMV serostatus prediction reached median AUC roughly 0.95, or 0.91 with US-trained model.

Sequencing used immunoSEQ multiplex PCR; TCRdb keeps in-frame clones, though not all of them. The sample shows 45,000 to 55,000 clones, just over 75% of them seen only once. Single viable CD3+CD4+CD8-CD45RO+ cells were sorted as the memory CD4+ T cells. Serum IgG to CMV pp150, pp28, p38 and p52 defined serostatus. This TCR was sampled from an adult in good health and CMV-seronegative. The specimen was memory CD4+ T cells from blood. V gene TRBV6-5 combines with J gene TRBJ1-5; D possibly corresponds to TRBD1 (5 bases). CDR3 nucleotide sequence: TGTGCCAGCACCGGAACGGGGGGTCAGCCCCAGCATTTT. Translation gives CASTGTGGQPQHF.